This record covers a single T cell receptor (beta chain). This clonotype was recorded at least ten times. No antigen is known for it. No base quality values were provided; no much bigger clone lies one nucleotide off. Ophthalmopathy patients had moderately to severely active disease, Clinical Activity Score of at least 3, NOSPECS grade of at least 4, and disease duration under 3 months. Patients were excluded if they had other autoimmune diseases, uncontrolled infections, pregnancy or lactation. Diagnosis was based on clinical symptoms, serum thyroxine, TRAb, thyroid ultrasound and orbital computed tomography. Using Ficoll-Paque density gradient centrifugation, PBMCs were isolated from over 8.5 ml of fresh peripheral blood. Total RNA was extracted with Trizol reagent and quality-checked on an Agilent 2100 Bioanalyzer. The data stem from a study of Graves' ophthalmopathy and Graves' hyperthyroidism (dated by TCRdb to between 2018 and 2020). In terms of the full investigation: Peripheral blood samples were taken at the time of initial diagnosis, before any treatment was given. The study used signatures of the TCR beta repertoire to tell Graves' ophthalmopathy apart from Graves' hyperthyroidism and to predict which patients would progress to ophthalmopathy. In total, around 130 blood samples were TCR-sequenced: 43 ophthalmopathy, over 70 hyperthyroidism and some 17 hyperthyroidism-to-ophthalmopathy patients. To explore V-J signatures that distinguish ophthalmopathy from hyperthyroidism, a discovery set of 100 patients was enrolled, made up of 43 with ophthalmopathy and fewer than 60 with stable hyperthyroidism. The independent validation cohort included 18 hyperthyroidism patients plus 17 patients who later progressed from hyperthyroidism to ophthalmopathy. In over 5 hyperthyroidism patients, the T-cell repertoire of thyroid tissue was compared with the T-cell repertoire of blood. Following sampling, methimazole starting at 30 mg daily was administered to hyperthyroidism patients, and high-dose intravenous methylprednisolone was administered to ophthalmopathy patients. The roughly 94 discovery patients were randomly divided into training and test sets at a 7:3 ratio. Study-level results and caveats: Most expanded thyroid clonotypes with frequency above 0.001 were also detected in blood, suggesting blood repertoires may reflect the thyroid immune response. In cross-validation, the 13-signature model distinguished ophthalmopathy from stable hyperthyroidism with less than 90% sensitivity and over 81% specificity, while in the test set the corresponding values were roughly 80% and 75%. In validation, the model predicted ophthalmopathy progression with 55% to 71% sensitivity and roughly 72% specificity; roughly eleven predicted patients were CT-confirmed with GO in a median of about 7.1 months. Sample size was not predetermined statistically, and investigators were not blinded to group allocation.

For repertoire sequencing, the TCR beta CDR3 regions were amplified from RNA transcripts. HTBI primers and the Qiagen OneStep RT-PCR kit were used in a first-round RT-PCR, which was followed by a second-round multiplex PCR, size selection and purification. The libraries underwent paired-end sequencing with 100 bp reads on an Illumina HiSeq2000. The study's processing was this. SOAPnuke was used for read processing, and reads with adapters, uncalled bases, a mean Phred below 15, or no exact constant-primer or identifier match were discarded. COPE v1.2.5 was used to merge high-quality paired reads. Each unique nucleotide sequence was treated as a clonotype, and MiTCR v1.1 was used to align the clonotypes to the IMGT TRB V, D and J references. The analysis was limited to V-J combinations with a frequency above 0.0001, which together covered 99.2% of the repertoires. For each V-J combination, a TCR clonal expansion and chaos score was defined as the ratio of F50 clonal expansion to chaos observed in the TCRdist matrix. Welch's t-statistics and random forest were used to narrow the features down to 13 V-J combinations, which were then fed into a naive Bayes classifier. The Morisita-Horn index was used to measure how similar the thyroid and blood repertoires were. TCRdb itself trimmed the public reads at Q25 with fastp, ran MiXCR and retained productive beta chains. Each record represents a unique CDR3 protein, reported with the most common genes and DNA among its rows. The V and J calls here are based on TCRdb, not the publication. A total of approximately 480,000 distinct CDR3 sequences appear in this sample, around an eighth of them only once. The ten largest clones add up to around 9.8% of the sample.

The TCR originated in a young woman with Graves' ophthalmopathy. Donor details come from another sample of the same person, matched by shared clones. The sequenced material came from blood.

The nucleotide sequence reads TGCAGTGCAGAAGACAGGGTGAACACTGAAGCTTTCTTT. It encodes CSAEDRVNTEAFF. The rearranged chain carries TRBV20-1 and TRBJ1-1, with 7 central nucleotides matching TRBD1. Taken from cysteine to phenylalanine, the CDR3 has 13 residues. Just CDR3 DNA is preserved here, 39 bases in frame from base 1. Relative to germline, V is missing 6 bases and J is missing 0 bases, with 4 bases of the junction outside any gene match. Looking up the germline V gene (reference sequence) yields CDR1 DFQATT and CDR2 SNEGSKA.